This is a list of T cell receptor beta chains from one sample in a study of beta chain features in type 1 diabetes. Only in-frame clones appear in the TCRdb table, and some are missing; sequencing was by immunoSEQ multiplex PCR. The top ten clones hold about 0.63% of a sample with roughly 400,000 clones, 8.5% to 10% of them seen once. Sequenced: central memory CD4+ T cells from blood. Source of these receptors: a man aged 25 to 40 with type 1 diabetes. CDR3s include the opening cysteine and the closing phenylalanine or tryptophan. A D gene is named only where the DNA matches it firmly. Size tells how often a clone was seen (once, few, many) or the class of an expanded clone, and some rows leave it out.

v_gene | abundance | d_gene | CDR3aa
TRBV11-3 | - | TRBD1 | CASSFQQGGEQYF
TRBV19 | - | TRBD1 | CASSMRGQGYEQYF
TRBV27 | - | - | CASSLSGRLETQYF
TRBV7-6 | - | - | CASSLAEGDEQYF
TRBV6-6 | few | - | CASSNVGTEQFF
TRBV2 | - | TRBD1 | CASITRGGYMNTEAFF
TRBV7-2 | - | - | CASSLAGTTNQPQHF
TRBV10-1 | many | - | CASSVRTNEKLFF
TRBV7-9 | few | - | CASSETSGHHDTEQYF
TRBV2 | - | TRBD2 | CASSETSGRHEQYF
TRBV6-1 | few | - | CASSVSWDTEAFF
TRBV5-1 | few | TRBD2 | CASSQLGLAVNNEQFF
TRBV7-9 | many | - | CASSVREDTEAFF
TRBV29-1 | few | - | CSVRWGASTDTQYF
TRBV4-2 | few | TRBD2 | CASSQVQREGPQNEQFF
TRBV4-3 | - | - | CASSQPGTSGEQFF
TRBV6-5 | - | - | CASSLRARADTQYF
TRBV6-5 | many | - | CASSQVSGNTIYF
TRBV7-2 | - | TRBD1 | CASSSGQGHGYTF
TRBV7-9 | few | - | CASSLLREPQHF
TRBV10-3 | few | TRBD1 | CASRGTGTYEQYF
TRBV27 | - | - | CASSLSSTRQFLVNTEAFF
TRBV7-8 | - | - | CASSWIRDTGLGQYF
TRBV30 | - | - | CAWSVHQASGANVLTF
TRBV28 | - | TRBD1 | CASSLRQGVGNTIYF
TRBV19 | few | - | CASQEGEGASYEQYF
TRBV4-3 | - | - | CASSLSSAYNEQFF
TRBV15 | few | - | CATSRTGTRSNEQYF
TRBV4-1 | many | - | CASSQELATQETQYF
TRBV6-5 | few | - | CASSSQRGQETQYF
TRBV5-4 | - | - | CASSSPIGTQFF
TRBV2 | many | - | CASSSNGENEQFF
TRBV5-4 | - | - | CASSPDKYNEQFF
TRBV28 | many | TRBD2 | CASSGAGDLKNIQYF
TRBV14 | few | - | CASSQIQGYGYTF
TRBV28 | - | - | CASSLVSVGYEQYF
TRBV15 | - | TRBD2 | CATSRARTSGTGELFF
TRBV7-2 | - | - | CASSSLTAIGNTEAFF